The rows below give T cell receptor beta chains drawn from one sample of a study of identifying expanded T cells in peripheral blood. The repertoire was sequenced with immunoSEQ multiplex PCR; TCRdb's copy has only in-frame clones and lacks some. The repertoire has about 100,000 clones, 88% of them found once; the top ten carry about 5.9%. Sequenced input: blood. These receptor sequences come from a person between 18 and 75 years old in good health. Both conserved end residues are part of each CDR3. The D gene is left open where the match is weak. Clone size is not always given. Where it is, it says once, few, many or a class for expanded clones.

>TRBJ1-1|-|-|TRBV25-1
TGTGCCAGCAGTGAACCCGTAGGGATGGCTTTCTTT
CASSEPVGMAFF
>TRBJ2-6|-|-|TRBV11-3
TGTGCCAGCAGCCTAGCGACAGGGACTGGGGCCAACGTCCTGACTTTC
CASSLATGTGANVLTF
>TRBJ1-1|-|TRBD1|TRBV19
TGTGCCAGTAAGGCCCGTGGACAGGGGAACACTGAAGCTTTCTTT
CASKARGQGNTEAFF
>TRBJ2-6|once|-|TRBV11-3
TGTGCCAGCAGCCAACAAAACTCTGGGGCCAACGTCCTGACTTTC
CASSQQNSGANVLTF
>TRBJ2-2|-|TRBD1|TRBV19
TGTGCCAGCTGGGACAGTAACACCGGGGAGCTGTTTTTT
CASWDSNTGELFF
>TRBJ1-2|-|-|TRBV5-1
TGCGCCAGCAGCTCCTCAACAGGCCATGGCTACACCTTC
CASSSSTGHGYTF
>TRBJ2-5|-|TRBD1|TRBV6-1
TGTGCCAGCAGTGAACCCTACCGGGACAGGGCAATGGAGACCCAGTACTTC
CASSEPYRDRAMETQYF
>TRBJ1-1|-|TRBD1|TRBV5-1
TGCGCCAGCAGCTCAAGACTAGTAAAGACAGGGTCGTTCACTGAAGCTTTCTTT
CASSSRLVKTGSFTEAFF
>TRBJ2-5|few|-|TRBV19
TGTGCCAGTAGTATCGAGGGACGAGAGACCCAGTACTTC
CASSIEGRETQYF
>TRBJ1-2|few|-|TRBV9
TGTGCCAGCAGCGTACCGAATGGCTACACCTTC
CASSVPNGYTF
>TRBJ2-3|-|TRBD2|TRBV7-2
TGTGCCAGCAGCCTCGGCGAACTAGCGGGAATCCGATATACGCAGTATTTT
CASSLGELAGIRYTQYF
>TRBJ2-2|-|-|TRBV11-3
TGTGCCAGCAGCGGCGATAACACCGGGGAGCTGTTTTTT
CASSGDNTGELFF
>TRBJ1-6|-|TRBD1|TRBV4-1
TGCGCCAGCAGCCATACAAATACCGGGACAGTAAAGAATTCACCCCTCCACTTT
CASSHTNTGTVKNSPLHF
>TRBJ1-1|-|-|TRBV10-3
TGTGCCACCGGGGGAGGGGGACTCACTGAAGCTTTCTTT
CATGGGGLTEAFF
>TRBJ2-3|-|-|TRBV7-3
TGTGCCAGCAGCTTGCAGGGGCGGAGAAGAGATACGCAGTATTTT
CASSLQGRRRDTQYF
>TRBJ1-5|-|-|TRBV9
TGTGCCAGCAGCGTAGGGGGATATGGCAATCAGCCCCAGCATTTT
CASSVGGYGNQPQHF
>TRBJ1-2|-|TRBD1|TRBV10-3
TGTGCCATCAGTGAGCAGGGGGACAACTATGGCTACACCTTC
CAISEQGDNYGYTF
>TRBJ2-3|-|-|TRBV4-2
TGTGCCAGCAGCACCGGACGAGGTAAAGATACGCAGTATTTT
CASSTGRGKDTQYF
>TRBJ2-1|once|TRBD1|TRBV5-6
TGTGCCAGCAGCGGTCTGGACAGGGCGGATGAGCAGTTCTTC
CASSGLDRADEQFF
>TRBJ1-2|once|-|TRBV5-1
TGCGCCAGCAGCTTGAGTCAGGGACTTGATGGCTACACCTTC
CASSLSQGLDGYTF
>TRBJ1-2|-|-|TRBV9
TGTGCCAGCAGCGTAGGAACGGAGCAGGGCTACACCTTC
CASSVGTEQGYTF
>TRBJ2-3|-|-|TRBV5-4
TGTGCCAGCAGCTTGGAGGGGATAGGAACAGATACGCAGTATTTT
CASSLEGIGTDTQYF
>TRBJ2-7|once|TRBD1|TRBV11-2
TGTGCCAGCAGCCCCGCGGGGACAGGGATCTACGAGCAGTACTTC
CASSPAGTGIYEQYF
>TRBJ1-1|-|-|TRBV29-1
TGCAGCGTTGAGTCCGAGAGCGACACTGAAGCTTTCTTT
CSVESESDTEAFF
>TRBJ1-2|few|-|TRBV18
TGTGCCAGCTCACCTCGGGGGGGTGGCTACACCTTC
CASSPRGGGYTF
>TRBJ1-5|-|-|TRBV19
TGTGCCAGTAGTATGTGGTCAGTTAGCAATCAGCCCCAGCATTTT
CASSMWSVSNQPQHF
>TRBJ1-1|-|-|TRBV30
TGTGCCTGGAGTACGGGTTGGGAAAACACTGAAGCTTTCTTT
CAWSTGWENTEAFF
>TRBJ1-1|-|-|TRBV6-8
TGTGCCAGCAGTTACTCGATTATCGGCAGATTCGTTACTGAAGCTTTCTTT
CASSYSIIGRFVTEAFF
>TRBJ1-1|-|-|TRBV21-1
TGTGCCAACAGCAATGGGGCAGGGAGGCACACTGAAGCTTTCTTT
CANSNGAGRHTEAFF
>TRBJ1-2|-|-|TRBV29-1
TGCAGCGTTGAAGGTGGAGGGACCTTTGAGGGCTACACCTTC
CSVEGGGTFEGYTF
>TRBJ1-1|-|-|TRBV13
TGTGCCAGCAGCTTAGGGCAGGGGAAAGCTGAAGCTTTCTTT
CASSLGQGKAEAFF
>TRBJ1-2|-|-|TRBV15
TGTGCCACCAGAGGCAGCGGCGGCTATGGCTACACCTTC
CATRGSGGYGYTF
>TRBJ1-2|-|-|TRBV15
TGTGCCACCAGCCAAGAGGGAGGCAGAGGTAGCTATGGCTACACCTTC
CATSQEGGRGSYGYTF